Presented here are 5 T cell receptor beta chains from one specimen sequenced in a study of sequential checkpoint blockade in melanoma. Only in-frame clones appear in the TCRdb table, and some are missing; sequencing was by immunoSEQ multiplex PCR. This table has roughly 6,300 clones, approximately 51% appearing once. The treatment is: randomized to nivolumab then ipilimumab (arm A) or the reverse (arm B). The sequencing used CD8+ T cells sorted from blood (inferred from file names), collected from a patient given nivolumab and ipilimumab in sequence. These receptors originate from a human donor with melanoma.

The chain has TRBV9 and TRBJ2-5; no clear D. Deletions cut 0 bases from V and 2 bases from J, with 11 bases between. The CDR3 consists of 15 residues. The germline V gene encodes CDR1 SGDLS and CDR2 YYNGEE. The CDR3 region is CASSVGGAEQETQYF. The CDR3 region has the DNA TGTGCCAGCAGCGTAGGTGGAGCCGAACAAGAGACCCAGTACTTC.

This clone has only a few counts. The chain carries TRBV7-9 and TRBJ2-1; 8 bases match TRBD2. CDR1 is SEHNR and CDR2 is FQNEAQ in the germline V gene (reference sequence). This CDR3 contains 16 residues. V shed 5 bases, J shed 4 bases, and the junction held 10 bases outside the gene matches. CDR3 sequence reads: CASSPPGLGLYNEQFF. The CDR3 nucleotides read TGTGCCAGCAGCCCTCCGGGACTAGGGTTATACAATGAGCAGTTCTTC.

CDR3 loop: CASSLTGGRDEQYF. The CDR3 region has the DNA TGTGCCAGCAGCCTCACCGGAGGGAGGGACGAGCAGTACTTC. The rearrangement joins TRBV4-2 to TRBJ2-7; 7 bases line up with TRBD2. The CDR3 covers 14 residues. V shed 4 bases, J shed 5 bases, and the junction held 8 bases outside the gene matches. Germline loops: CDR1 LGHNA, CDR2 YNFKEQ.

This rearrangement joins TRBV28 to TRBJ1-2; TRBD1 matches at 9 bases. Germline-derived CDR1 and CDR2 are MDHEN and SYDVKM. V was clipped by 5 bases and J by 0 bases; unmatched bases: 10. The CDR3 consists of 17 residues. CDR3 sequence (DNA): TGTGCCAGCAGTCCCAGGACAGGGGCCTTAGCTAACTATGGCTACACCTTC. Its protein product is CASSPRTGALANYGYTF.

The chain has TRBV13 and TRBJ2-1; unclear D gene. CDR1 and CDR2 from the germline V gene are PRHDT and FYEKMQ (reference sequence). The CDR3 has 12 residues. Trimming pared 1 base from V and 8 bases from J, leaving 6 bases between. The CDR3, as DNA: TGTGCCAGCAGCTTAGACGGGTATGAGCAGTTCTTC. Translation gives CASSLDGYEQFF.